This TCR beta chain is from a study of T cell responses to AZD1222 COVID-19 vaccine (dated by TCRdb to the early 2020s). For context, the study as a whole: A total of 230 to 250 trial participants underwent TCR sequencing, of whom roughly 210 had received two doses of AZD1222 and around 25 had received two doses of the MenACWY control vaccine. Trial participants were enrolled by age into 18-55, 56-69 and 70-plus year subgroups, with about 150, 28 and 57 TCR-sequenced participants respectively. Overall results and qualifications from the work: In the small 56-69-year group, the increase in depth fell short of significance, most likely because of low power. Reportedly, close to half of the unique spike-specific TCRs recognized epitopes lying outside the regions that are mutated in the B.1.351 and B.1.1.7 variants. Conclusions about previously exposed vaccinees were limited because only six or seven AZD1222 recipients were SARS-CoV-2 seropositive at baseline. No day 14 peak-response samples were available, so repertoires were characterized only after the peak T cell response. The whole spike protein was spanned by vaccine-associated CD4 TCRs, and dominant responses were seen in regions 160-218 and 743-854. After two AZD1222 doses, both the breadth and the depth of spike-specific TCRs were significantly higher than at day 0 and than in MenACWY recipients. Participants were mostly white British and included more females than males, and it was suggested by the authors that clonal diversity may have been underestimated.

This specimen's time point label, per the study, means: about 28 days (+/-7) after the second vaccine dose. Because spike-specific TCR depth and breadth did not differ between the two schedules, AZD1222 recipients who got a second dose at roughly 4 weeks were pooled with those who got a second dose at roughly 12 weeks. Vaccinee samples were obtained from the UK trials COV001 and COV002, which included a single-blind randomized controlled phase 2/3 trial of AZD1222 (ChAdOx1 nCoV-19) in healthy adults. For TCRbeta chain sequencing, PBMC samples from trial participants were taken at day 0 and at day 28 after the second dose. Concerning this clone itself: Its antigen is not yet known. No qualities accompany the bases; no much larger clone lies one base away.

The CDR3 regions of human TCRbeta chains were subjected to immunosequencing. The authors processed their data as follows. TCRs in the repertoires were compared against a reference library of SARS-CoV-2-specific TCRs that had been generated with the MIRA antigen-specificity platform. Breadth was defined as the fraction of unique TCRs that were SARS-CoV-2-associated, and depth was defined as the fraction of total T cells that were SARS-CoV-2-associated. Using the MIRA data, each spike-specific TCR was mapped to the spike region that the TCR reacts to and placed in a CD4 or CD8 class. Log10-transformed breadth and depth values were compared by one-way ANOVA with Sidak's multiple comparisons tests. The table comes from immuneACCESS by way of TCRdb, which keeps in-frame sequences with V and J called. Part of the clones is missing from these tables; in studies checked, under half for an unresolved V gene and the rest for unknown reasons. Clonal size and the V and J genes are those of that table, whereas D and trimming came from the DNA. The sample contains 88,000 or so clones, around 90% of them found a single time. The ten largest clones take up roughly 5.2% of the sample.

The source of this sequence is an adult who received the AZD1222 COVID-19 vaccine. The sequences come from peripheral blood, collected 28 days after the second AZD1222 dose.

The CDR3 region: CASSQEGTMNTEAFF. The nucleotides are TGTGCCAGCAGCCAAGAGGGAACGATGAACACTGAAGCTTTCTTT. Rearrangement joined TRBV4-2 to TRBJ1-1; no D gene is confidently identified. Cut back by 0 bases and 0 bases, the V and J ends lie 8 bases apart. The CDR3, cysteine through phenylalanine, is 15 amino acids long. Just CDR3 DNA is preserved here, 45 bases in frame from base 1. As encoded in the germline V gene, CDR1 is LGHNA while CDR2 is YNFKEQ.